This T cell receptor beta chain came from a study of OX40 agonist ivuxolimab in advanced cancers. General notes on the study: The costimulatory receptor OX40 (CD134) was targeted by ivuxolimab, a fully human IgG2 agonistic monoclonal antibody. The purpose of peripheral TCRbeta sequencing was to test whether ivuxolimab changed TCR sequence diversity and led to clonal T-cell expansion. Of the approximately 50 dose-escalation patients, hepatocellular carcinoma was present in around 20, melanoma in approximately 15, renal cell carcinoma in 9 and head and neck cancer in 9. The paper describes the monotherapy dose-escalation part (N ≈ 49 patients) of the phase I trial of ivuxolimab. Intravenous ivuxolimab was administered to patients every 2 weeks at six dose levels: 0.01, 0.1, 0.3, 1.5, 3 and 10 mg/kg. Partial responses occurred in three dose-escalation patients: two with cutaneous melanoma and one with hepatocellular carcinoma. The dose-escalation cohort was around 84% male with a mean age of approximately 60 years, ranging from roughly 23 to 79. Patients were allowed to have had prior anti-PD-1, anti-PD-L1 or anti-CTLA-4 therapy, and around two fifths of the dose-escalation patients had been treated with checkpoint inhibitors.

The paper as a whole reports these results and caveats: After ivuxolimab, CD8+ T cells had more expanded clones than CD4+ T cells on average. Low levels of normalized T-cell clonal expansion were also seen in some patients who did not respond. Clonal expansion of both CD4+ and CD8+ blood T cells was observed from baseline to week 6 at doses 0.1 to 3.0 mg/kg. Antigen specificity was not determined for the clonally expanded peripheral T cells. In the 0.1-3.0 mg/kg groups, partial responders had among the lowest normalized peripheral clonal expansion, particularly in CD8+ T cells.

Counted from cysteine to phenylalanine, this CDR3 has 14 amino acids. Of the read, only the CDR3 DNA is kept; its 42 bases are in frame from base 1. Genomic DNA was isolated from the sorted cells so that the TCRbeta CDR3 region could be sequenced. The immunoSEQ Assay was used for sequencing of TCRbeta CDR3 regions. TCRdb carries this immuneACCESS record with in-frame sequences only. Its versions omit some clonotypes, under half of them owing to an unresolved V gene in the studies checked, with the rest unexplained. In this sample the table shows under 6,000 clones, around 70% of which occur a single time. The ten largest clones capture about two thirds of the sample. The trial excluded patients who had a history of autoimmune disease or who were on systemic immunosuppression. Peripheral blood for TCR sequencing was drawn from every dose cohort at baseline, at cycle 4 day 1 and at cycle 7 day 1. The samples were drawn from a first-in-human, open-label, multicenter phase I dose-escalation trial of ivuxolimab. Adults with locally advanced or metastatic melanoma, renal cell, hepatocellular, or head and neck squamous cell carcinoma were enrolled in the trial. CD4+ and CD8+ T cells were sorted separately from peripheral blood before TCR sequencing.

About this clone: No cognate antigen has been identified for it. No base quality values were provided; no much bigger clone lies one nucleotide off.

The material was CD4+ or CD8+ T cells sorted from blood, obtained in a trial of the OX40 agonist ivuxolimab. The rearranged chain carries TRBV21-1 and TRBJ2-2. TRBV21-1 is marked as a pseudogene. This clonotype was obtained from an adult with an advanced solid tumor such as melanoma, head and neck, liver or kidney cancer. The nucleotides read TGTGCCAGCAGCAAAGCGCGTTGGGCCGGGGAGCTGTTTTTT. Its translation is CASSKARWAGELFF.